The following is a T cell receptor (beta chain) sequence with its context. Its antigen is unidentified. This entry comes from a study of T cell repertoires in ileal Crohn's disease. Study-level background: Median disease duration was about 7.9 years; roughly 35% smoked at surgery.

The protocol was immunoSEQ multiplex PCR, while the TCRdb copy is restricted to in-frame clones and leaves out a portion. The table records 6,000 or so clones, about two thirds of them present only once. Study-wide points: Clonality above 26.8% at surgery always came with endoscopic recurrence.

Sequencing was performed on ileal tissue. The source is an adult with Crohn's disease.

DNA for the CDR3: TGTGCCAGTAGTATAGGAGTACCTAATTCACCCCTCCACTTT. Its translation is CASSIGVPNSPLHF. The V gene is TRBV19, the J gene TRBJ1-6, with D unclear. The V and J ends lost 1 base and 6 bases respectively, with 7 bases between them. CDR3 length equals 14 residues. CDR1 and CDR2 (germline): LNHDA, SQIVND (reference sequence).